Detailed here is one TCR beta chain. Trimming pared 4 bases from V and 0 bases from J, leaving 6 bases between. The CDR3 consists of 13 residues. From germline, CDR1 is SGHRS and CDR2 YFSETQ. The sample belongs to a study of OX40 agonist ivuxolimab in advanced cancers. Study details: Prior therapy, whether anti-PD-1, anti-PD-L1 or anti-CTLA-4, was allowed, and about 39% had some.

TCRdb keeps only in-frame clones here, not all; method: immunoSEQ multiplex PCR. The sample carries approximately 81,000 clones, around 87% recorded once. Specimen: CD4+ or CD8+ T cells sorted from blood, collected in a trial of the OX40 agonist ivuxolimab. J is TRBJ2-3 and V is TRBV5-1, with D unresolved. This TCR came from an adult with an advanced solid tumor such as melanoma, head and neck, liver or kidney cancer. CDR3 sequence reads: CASSTSSTDTQYF. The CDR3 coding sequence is TGCGCCAGCAGCACCTCCAGCACAGATACGCAGTATTTT.